This TCR beta chain derives from a study of blood T cell repertoires in COVID-19. The CDR3 covers 13 residues. Germline CDR1 LGHNA, CDR2 YNFKEQ. V shed 2 bases and J shed 7 bases, with 11 bases lying between them. Original processing notes: Reference gene primers were amplified, and this amplification served to estimate nucleated cell counts. The data were produced by immunoSEQ multiplex PCR, yet TCRdb's version contains in-frame clones alone and is incomplete. That table is the source of V, J and clone size, and D and trimming were worked out from the DNA. The sample yields just over 150,000 clones, approximately 84% seen once.

The TCR comes from a woman aged 80 or older with acute or convalescent COVID-19. Sequencing was done on a sample of peripheral blood. The chain recombines TRBV4-2 with TRBJ1-2; D remains ambiguous. The CDR3 sequence: CASSQMEGVGYTF. The CDR3 region has the DNA TGTGCCAGCAGCCAAATGGAGGGTGTTGGCTACACCTTC.